The 17 T cell receptor beta chains in this list originate from one sample, sequenced in a study of blood T cell repertoires in COVID-19. Method: immunoSEQ multiplex PCR; TCRdb's copy keeps in-frame clones and lacks some. The data contain a few hundred thousand clones, more than 75% of them singletons. The sequenced sample consisted of peripheral blood. The receptor source for this set is a woman in her forties or fifties with acute or convalescent COVID-19.

J is TRBJ2-3 and V is TRBV4-2; 9 nucleotides match TRBD2. CDR1 and CDR2 (germline): LGHNA, YNFKEQ. V lost 0 bases, J lost 0 bases, and 7 bases stayed unmatched. The CDR3 sequence is 18 residues long. The DNA of the CDR3 is TGTGCCAGCAGCCAAGATCTCCTAGCGGGAACTAGCACAGATACGCAGTATTTT. Its translation is CASSQDLLAGTSTDTQYF.

CDR3 amino acids: CASGTRRGISNQPQHF. The CDR3 region has the DNA TGTGCCAGCGGAACCCGGCGGGGAATTAGCAATCAGCCCCAGCATTTT. The chain has TRBV28 and TRBJ1-5, with no clear D. With 8 bases removed from V and 0 bases from J, the gap between germline ends came to 17 bases. This CDR3 is built from 16 residues. The germline V gene encodes CDR1 MDHEN and CDR2 SYDVKM.

For the CDR3, the DNA is TGTGCCAGCAGCCCAGGACTAGCGATACTCAATGAGCAGTTCTTC. Translated: CASSPGLAILNEQFF. The chain recombines TRBV7-3 with TRBJ2-1; 9 bases agree with TRBD2. Germline loops: CDR1 SGHTA, CDR2 FQGTGA. Trimming removed 5 bases from V and 6 bases from J; junction bases left unmatched: 8. The CDR3 has 15 residues.

This chain uses TRBV2 with TRBJ1-6; D unclear. From germline, CDR1 is SNHLY and CDR2 FYNNEI. This CDR3 spans 16 amino acids. V was clipped by 1 base and J by 6 bases, with 13 bases between them. The CDR3 DNA is TGTGCCAGCAGTGAAGGGCTTGGACTGGGTAATTCACCCCTCCACTTT. This codes for CASSEGLGLGNSPLHF.

Comments on this clone: The same CDR3 also results from other DNA sequences found in this sample. The chain links TRBV28 to TRBJ1-3, with 7 bases identical to TRBD1. V lost 5 bases and J lost 4; bases outside the gene matches: 2. Germline V gene sequence: CDR1 MDHEN, CDR2 SYDVKM. The CDR3 length is 13 residues. The CDR3 DNA follows: TGTGCCAGCAGTAGGGGGCCCGGAAACACCATATATTTT. As protein: CASSRGPGNTIYF.

V gene TRBV7-8 combines with J gene TRBJ1-4; tentatively, D is TRBD1 (6 bases). The germline CDR1 and CDR2 sequences are SGHVS and FQNEAQ. There are 14 residues in the CDR3. The V end was cut by 5 bases, the J end by 6 bases, with 13 bases between. Here the CDR3 DNA reads TGTGCCAGCAGCCAGGACAGCACTTATGAAAAACTGTTTTTT. It specifies CASSQDSTYEKLFF.

This clone was found once. The CDR3 coding sequence is TGCGCCAGCAGCGCTACAGGGGGCTACGAGCAGTACTTC. It encodes CASSATGGYEQYF. The genes are TRBV4-1 and TRBJ2-7, with 8 bases that match TRBD1. The CDR3 totals 13 residues. J lost 3 bases, V lost 5 bases, and 3 bases had no gene match. CDR1 and CDR2 (germline): MGHRA, YSYEKL.

In regard to this clone: The sample has other DNA sequences that encode this CDR3 too. This chain's CDR3 is CASSLASSYEQYF. The CDR3 nucleotides read TGTGCCAGCAGCTTAGCGAGCTCCTACGAGCAGTACTTC. V gene TRBV7-2 combines with J gene TRBJ2-7; D is uncertain. The CDR3 is 13 residues long. The V gene's germline CDR1 is SGHTA and CDR2 FQGNSA. V lost 0 bases to trimming and J lost 0 bases, with 3 bases between them. Using reference TRBV7-2 and TRBJ2-7 for the parts outside the CDR3, the full variable domain is GAGVSQSPSNKVTEKGKDVELRCDPISGHTALYWYRQSLGQGLEFLIYFQGNSAPDKSGLPSDRFSAERTGGSVSTLTIQRTQQEDSAVYLCASSLASSYEQYFGPGTRLTVT.

The chain employs TRBV18 and TRBJ2-2, with 9 positions matching TRBD1. CDR3 size: 16 residues. V trimming: 4 bases; J trimming: 4 bases; junction bases outside the gene matches: 7. The V gene's germline CDR1 is KGHSH and CDR2 LQKENI. CDR3 residues: CASSLQQGAATGELFF. The CDR3 DNA reads as TGTGCCAGCTCACTCCAACAGGGGGCGGCCACCGGGGAGCTGTTTTTT. The full variable domain, with the rest looked up from reference TRBV18 and TRBJ2-2, is NAGVMQNPRHLVRRRGQEARLRCSPMKGHSHVYWYRQLPEEGLKFMVYLQKENIIDESGMPKERFSAEFPKEGPSILRIQQVVRGDSAAYFCASSLQQGAATGELFFGEGSRLTVL.

This chain links TRBV23-1 with TRBJ2-7; 16 bases map to TRBD2. TRBV23-1 is an ORF; its function is uncertain. The J segment lost 2 bases and the V segment lost 2 bases, leaving 0 bases of the junction unmatched. This CDR3 spans 16 amino acids. The CDR3 loop is CASSQGTSGRAYEQYF. The DNA of the CDR3 is TGCGCCAGCAGTCAAGGGACTAGCGGGAGGGCCTACGAGCAGTACTTC.

The J gene is TRBJ2-6, the V gene TRBV6-5; D ambiguous. CDR1 is MNHEY, CDR2 SVGAGI, per germline. Between the trimmed V and J ends, which lost 2 bases and 0 bases, there was a span of 8 bases. The CDR3 runs 16 residues. The CDR3 region has the DNA TGTGCCAGCAGTTACCAGGTGAACTCTGGGGCCAACGTCCTGACTTTC. Translation: CASSYQVNSGANVLTF.

The chain has TRBV28 and TRBJ1-1, with 9 positions matching TRBD1. There are 13 residues in the CDR3. Trimming at V came to 2 bases and at J to 10 bases, leaving 5 bases not matched to a gene. Germline CDR1 reads MDHEN; CDR2 reads SYDVKM. The CDR3 region is CASSLRTGERAFF. The CDR3, as DNA: TGTGCCAGCAGTTTACGGACAGGGGAGAGAGCTTTCTTT.

This chain's CDR3 is CASSFTGVKTQYF. In nucleotides, the CDR3 is TGTGCCAGCAGTTTCACAGGGGTGAAGACCCAGTACTTC. This chain connects TRBV27 to TRBJ2-5; TRBD1 aligns across 7 bases. V lost 3 bases and J lost 6; bases outside the gene matches: 4. Looked up from germline, CDR1 is MNHEY and CDR2 is SMNVEV (reference sequence). CDR3 length: 13 amino acids.

This rearrangement joins TRBV5-5 to TRBJ2-3; possible D gene TRBD1, 6 bases. This CDR3 has 14 residues. Trimming left V 4 bases short and J 2 bases short, with 11 bases between. Germline lookup yields CDR1 SGHKS and CDR2 YYEKEE (reference sequence). In nucleotides, the CDR3 is TGTGCCAGCAGCGGGGGCGGAAACACAGATACGCAGTATTTT. The encoded protein is CASSGGGNTDTQYF.

This rearrangement joins TRBV19 to TRBJ2-1; 14 positions agree with TRBD2. The ends lost 10 bases at V and 8 bases at J; junction bases unmatched: 7. CDR3 length equals 14 residues. Per germline, CDR1 LNHDA and CDR2 SQIVND (reference sequence). CDR3 loop: CATSGLAGVHEQFF. CDR3 in DNA: TGTGCCACCTCGGGACTAGCGGGAGTCCATGAGCAGTTCTTC. Using reference TRBV19 and TRBJ2-1 for the parts outside the CDR3, the full variable domain is DGGITQSPKYLFRKEGQNVTLSCEQNLNHDAMYWYRQDPGQGLRLIYYSQIVNDFQKGDIAEGYSVSREKKESFPLTVTSAQKNPTAFYLCATSGLAGVHEQFFGPGTRLTVL.

The rearrangement links TRBV24-1 to TRBJ2-2, with 10 bases identical to TRBD2. V was pared by 5 bases and J by 4 bases, with 12 bases of the junction left unmatched. CDR1 is KGHDR and CDR2 is SFDVKD in the germline V gene. The CDR3 runs to 18 residues. CDR3 DNA sequence: TGTGCCACCAGTGGCTTGCGGGGGACTAGCGCGTCCACCGGGGAGCTGTTTTTT. Protein: CATSGLRGTSASTGELFF.

This chain links TRBV15 with TRBJ2-7; 7 bases map to TRBD2. With 1 base clipped from V and 3 bases from J, the junction kept 6 bases outside the gene matches. The germline V gene encodes CDR1 LNHNV and CDR2 YYDKDF (reference sequence). CDR3 length equals 15 residues. CDR3 amino acids: CATSRGRREGYEQYF. The DNA of the CDR3 is TGTGCCACCAGCAGAGGTCGTAGGGAGGGCTACGAGCAGTACTTC.